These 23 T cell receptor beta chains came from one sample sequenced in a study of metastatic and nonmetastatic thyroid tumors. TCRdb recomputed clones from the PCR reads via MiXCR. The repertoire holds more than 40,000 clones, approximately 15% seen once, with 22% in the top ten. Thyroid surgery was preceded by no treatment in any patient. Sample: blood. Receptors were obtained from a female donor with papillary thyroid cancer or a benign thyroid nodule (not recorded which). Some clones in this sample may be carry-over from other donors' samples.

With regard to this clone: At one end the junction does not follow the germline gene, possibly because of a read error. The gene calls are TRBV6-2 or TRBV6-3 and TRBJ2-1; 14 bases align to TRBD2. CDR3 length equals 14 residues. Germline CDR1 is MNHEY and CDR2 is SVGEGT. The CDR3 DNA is TGTGCCAGCAGACCGACTAGCGGGAGGGATGAGCAGGACTTC. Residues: CASRPTSGRDEQDF.

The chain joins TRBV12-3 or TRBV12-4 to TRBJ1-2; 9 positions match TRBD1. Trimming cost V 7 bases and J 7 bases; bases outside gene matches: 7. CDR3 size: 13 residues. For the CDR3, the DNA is TGTGCCAGCAACACAGGGGGCGCGGGTGGCTACACCTTC. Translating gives CASNTGGAGGYTF.

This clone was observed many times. CDR3 coding DNA: TGTGCCAGCAGCTTTGGGACTACGAGGGGGAATGAAAAACTGTTTTTT. Its translation: CASSFGTTRGNEKLFF. This sequence joins TRBV7-2 and TRBJ1-4, with D perhaps matching TRBD1 (6 bases). The CDR3 has 16 amino acids. V gave up 3 bases and J gave up 5 bases, with 16 bases separating them. Germline assignment: CDR1 SGHTA and CDR2 FQGNSA.

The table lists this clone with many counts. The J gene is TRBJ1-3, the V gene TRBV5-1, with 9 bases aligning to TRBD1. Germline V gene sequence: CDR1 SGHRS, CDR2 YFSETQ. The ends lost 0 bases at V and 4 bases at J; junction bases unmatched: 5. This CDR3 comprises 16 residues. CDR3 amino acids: CASSLAGQGRGNTIYF. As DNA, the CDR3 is TGCGCCAGCAGCTTGGCTGGACAGGGGAGGGGAAACACCATATATTTT.

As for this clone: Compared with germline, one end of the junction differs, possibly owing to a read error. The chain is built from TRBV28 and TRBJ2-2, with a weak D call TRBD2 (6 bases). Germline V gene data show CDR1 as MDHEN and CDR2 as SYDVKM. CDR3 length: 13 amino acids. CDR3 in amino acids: CASSRPEGGEMFF. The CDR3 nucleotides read TGTGCCAGCAGTCGGCCGGAGGGCGGGGAGATGTTTTTT.

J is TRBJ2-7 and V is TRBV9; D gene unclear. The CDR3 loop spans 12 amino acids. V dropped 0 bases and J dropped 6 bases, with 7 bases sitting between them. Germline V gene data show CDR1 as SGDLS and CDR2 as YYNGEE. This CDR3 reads CASSVGDSEQYF. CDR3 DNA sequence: TGTGCCAGCAGCGTAGGGGATTCCGAGCAGTACTTC. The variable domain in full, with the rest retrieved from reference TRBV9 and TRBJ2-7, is DSGVTQTPKHLITATGQRVTLRCSPRSGDLSVYWYQQSLDQGLQFLIQYYNGEERAKGNILERFSAQQFPDLHSELNLSSLELGDSALYFCASSVGDSEQYFGPGTRLTVT.

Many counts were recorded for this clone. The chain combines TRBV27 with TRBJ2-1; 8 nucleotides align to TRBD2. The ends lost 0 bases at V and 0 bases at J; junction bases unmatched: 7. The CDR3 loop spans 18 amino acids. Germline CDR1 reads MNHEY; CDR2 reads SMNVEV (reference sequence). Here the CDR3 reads CASSLSRGSGISYNEQFF. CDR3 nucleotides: TGTGCCAGCAGTTTATCCCGGGGTAGCGGGATCTCCTACAATGAGCAGTTCTTC.

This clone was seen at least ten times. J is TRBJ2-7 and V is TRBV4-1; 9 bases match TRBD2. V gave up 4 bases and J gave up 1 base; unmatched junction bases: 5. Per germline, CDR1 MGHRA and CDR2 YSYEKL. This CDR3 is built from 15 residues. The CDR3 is CASSPEREESYEQYF. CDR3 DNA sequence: TGCGCCAGCAGCCCTGAGCGGGAGGAGTCCTACGAGCAGTACTTC.

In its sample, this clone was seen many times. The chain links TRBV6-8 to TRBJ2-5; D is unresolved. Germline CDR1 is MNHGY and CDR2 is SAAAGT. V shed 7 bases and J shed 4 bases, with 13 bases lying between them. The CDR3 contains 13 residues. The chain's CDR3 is CASNKQWGETQYF. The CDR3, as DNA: TGTGCCAGCAATAAGCAATGGGGAGAGACCCAGTACTTC.

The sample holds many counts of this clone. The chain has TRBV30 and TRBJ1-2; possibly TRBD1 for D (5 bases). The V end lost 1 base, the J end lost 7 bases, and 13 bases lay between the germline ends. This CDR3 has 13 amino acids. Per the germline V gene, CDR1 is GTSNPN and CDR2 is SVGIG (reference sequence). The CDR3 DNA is TGTGCCTGGAGTGAAGCAGGGCAGGGTGGCTACACCTTC. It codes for CAWSEAGQGGYTF.

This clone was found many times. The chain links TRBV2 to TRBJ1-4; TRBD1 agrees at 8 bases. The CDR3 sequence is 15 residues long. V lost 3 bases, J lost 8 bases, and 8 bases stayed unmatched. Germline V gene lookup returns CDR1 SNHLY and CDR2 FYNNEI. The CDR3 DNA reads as TGTGCCAGCAGTGACATCCAGGGGGCCAGAGAAAAACTGTTTTTT. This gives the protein CASSDIQGAREKLFF. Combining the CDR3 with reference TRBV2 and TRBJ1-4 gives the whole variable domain EPEVTQTPSHQVTQMGQEVILRCVPISNHLYFYWYRQILGQKVEFLVSFYNNEISEKSEIFDDQFSVERPDGSNFTLKIRSTKLEDSAMYFCASSDIQGAREKLFFGSGTQLSVL.

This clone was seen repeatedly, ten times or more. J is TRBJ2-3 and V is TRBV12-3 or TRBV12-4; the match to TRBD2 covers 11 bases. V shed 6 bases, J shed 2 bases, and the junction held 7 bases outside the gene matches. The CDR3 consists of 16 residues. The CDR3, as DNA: TGTGCCAGCAGGTCCCAGACTAGCGGGATCACAGATACGCAGTATTTT. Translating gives CASRSQTSGITDTQYF.

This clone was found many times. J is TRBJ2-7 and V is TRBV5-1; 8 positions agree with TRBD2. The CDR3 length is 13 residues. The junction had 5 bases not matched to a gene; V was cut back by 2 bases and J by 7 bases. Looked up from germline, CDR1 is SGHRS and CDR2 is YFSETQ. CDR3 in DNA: TGCGCCAGCAGCTTACAGCGGGAGAGGGAGCAGTACTTC. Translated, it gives CASSLQREREQYF.

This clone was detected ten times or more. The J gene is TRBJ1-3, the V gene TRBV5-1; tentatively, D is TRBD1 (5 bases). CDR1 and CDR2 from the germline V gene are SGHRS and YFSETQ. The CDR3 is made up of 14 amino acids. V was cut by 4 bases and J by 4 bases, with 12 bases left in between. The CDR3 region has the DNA TGCGCCAGCAGCCAGGGTTCTGCCGGAAACACCATATATTTT. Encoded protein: CASSQGSAGNTIYF. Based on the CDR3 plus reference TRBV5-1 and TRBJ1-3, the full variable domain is KAGVTQTPRYLIKTRGQQVTLSCSPISGHRSVSWYQQTPGQGLQFLFEYFSETQRNKGNFPGRFSGRQFSNSRSEMNVSTLELGDSALYLCASSQGSAGNTIYFGEGSWLTVV.

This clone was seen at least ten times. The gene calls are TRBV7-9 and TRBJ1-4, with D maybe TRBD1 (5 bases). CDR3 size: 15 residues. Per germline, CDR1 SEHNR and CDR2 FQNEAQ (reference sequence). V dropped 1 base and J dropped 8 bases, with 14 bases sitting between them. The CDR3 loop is CASSLGWQGGEKLFF. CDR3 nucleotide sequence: TGTGCCAGCAGCTTAGGTTGGCAGGGCGGAGAAAAACTGTTTTTT.

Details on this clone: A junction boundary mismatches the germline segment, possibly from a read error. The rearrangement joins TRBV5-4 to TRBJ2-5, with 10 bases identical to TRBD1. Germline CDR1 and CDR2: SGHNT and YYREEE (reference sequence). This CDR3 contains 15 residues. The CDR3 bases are TGTGCCATCAGCCCCCGGGACAGGGGCCAAGAGACCCAGTACTTC. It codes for CAISPRDRGQETQYF.

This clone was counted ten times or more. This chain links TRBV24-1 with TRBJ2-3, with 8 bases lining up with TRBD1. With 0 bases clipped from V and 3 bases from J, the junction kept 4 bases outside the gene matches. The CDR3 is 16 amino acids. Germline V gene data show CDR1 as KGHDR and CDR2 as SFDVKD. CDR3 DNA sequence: TGTGCCACCAGTGATTTGAAAACAGGGGGAACAGATACGCAGTATTTT. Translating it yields CATSDLKTGGTDTQYF.

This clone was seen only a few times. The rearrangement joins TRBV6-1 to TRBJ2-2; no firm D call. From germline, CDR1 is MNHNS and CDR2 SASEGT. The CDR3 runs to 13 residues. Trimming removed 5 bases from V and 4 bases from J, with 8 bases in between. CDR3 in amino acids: CASSFWSTGELFF. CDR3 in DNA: TGTGCCAGCAGTTTTTGGTCCACCGGGGAGCTGTTTTTT.

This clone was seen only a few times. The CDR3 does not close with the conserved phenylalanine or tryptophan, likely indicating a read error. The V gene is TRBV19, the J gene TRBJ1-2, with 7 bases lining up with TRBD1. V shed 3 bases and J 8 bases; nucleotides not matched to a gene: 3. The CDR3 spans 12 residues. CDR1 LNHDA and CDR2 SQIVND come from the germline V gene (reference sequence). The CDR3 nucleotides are TGTGCCAGTAGTATCGGGGGACAGGGCTACACCTTA. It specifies CASSIGGQGYTL.

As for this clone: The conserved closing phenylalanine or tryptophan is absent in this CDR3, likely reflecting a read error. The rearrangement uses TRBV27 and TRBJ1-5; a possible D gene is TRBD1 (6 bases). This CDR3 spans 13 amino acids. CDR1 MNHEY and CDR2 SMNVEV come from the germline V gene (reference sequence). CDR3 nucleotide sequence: TGTGACAGCAGTCTAACAGGGCTTCAGCCCCAGCATTTG. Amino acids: CDSSLTGLQPQHL.

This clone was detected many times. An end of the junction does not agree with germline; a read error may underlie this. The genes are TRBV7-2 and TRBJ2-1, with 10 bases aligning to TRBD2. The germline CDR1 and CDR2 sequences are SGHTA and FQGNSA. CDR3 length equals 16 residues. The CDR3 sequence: CASSLGLAGEKNGQFF. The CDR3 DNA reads TGTGCCAGCAGCTTAGGGCTAGCGGGAGAGAAAAATGGGCAGTTCTTC.

The CDR3 here is CASSDTLQHF. The CDR3 region has the DNA TGTGCCAGCAGTGATACTCTCCAGCATTTT. The chain uses TRBV6-1 and TRBJ1-5; D is undetermined. V was cut by 3 bases and J by 12 bases, with 6 bases left in between. In germline, CDR1 is MNHNS, CDR2 SASEGT. The CDR3 is 10 residues long.

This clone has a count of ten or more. CDR3 DNA: TGCAGCGGCGGAACCCAAGAGACCCAGTACTTC. Translated: CSGGTQETQYF. V gene TRBV20-1 combines with J gene TRBJ2-5; D gene ambiguous. The CDR3 is made up of 11 amino acids. Looked up from germline, CDR1 is DFQATT and CDR2 is SNEGSKA (reference sequence).